This T cell receptor (beta chain) was profiled in a study of T cells in localized non-small cell lung cancer. Whole-study results and caveats: Of the tissues analyzed, uninvolved adjacent lung showed maximal T cell clonality, greater than tumor. Increased T cell density in blood showed an association with longer overall survival.

Generated by immunoSEQ multiplex PCR, the TCRdb table keeps only in-frame clones and is missing some. The data hold about 34,000 clones, with 93% observed a single time. Germline assignment: CDR1 PRHDT and CDR2 FYEKMQ (reference sequence). The CDR3 consists of 18 residues. Unmatched junction bases numbered 14, after V lost 1 base and J lost 5 bases. To note about this clone: Its antigen is not known.

The V call is TRBV13, the J call TRBJ1-2; 9 bases align to TRBD1. The material sequenced was peripheral blood, taken before any cancer treatment. The receptor was derived from a female donor at least 60 years old with stage I lung adenocarcinoma. CDR3 amino acids: CASSLEGRSDRGQYGYTF. In nucleotides, the CDR3 is TGTGCCAGCAGCTTAGAGGGGCGGTCGGACAGGGGACAGTATGGCTACACCTTC. The entire variable domain, with the rest obtained from reference TRBV13 and TRBJ1-2, is as follows: AAGVIQSPRHLIKEKRETATLKCYPIPRHDTVYWYQQGPGQDPQFLISFYEKMQSDKGSIPDRFSAQQFSDYHSELNMSSLELGDSALYFCASSLEGRSDRGQYGYTFGSGTRLTVV.